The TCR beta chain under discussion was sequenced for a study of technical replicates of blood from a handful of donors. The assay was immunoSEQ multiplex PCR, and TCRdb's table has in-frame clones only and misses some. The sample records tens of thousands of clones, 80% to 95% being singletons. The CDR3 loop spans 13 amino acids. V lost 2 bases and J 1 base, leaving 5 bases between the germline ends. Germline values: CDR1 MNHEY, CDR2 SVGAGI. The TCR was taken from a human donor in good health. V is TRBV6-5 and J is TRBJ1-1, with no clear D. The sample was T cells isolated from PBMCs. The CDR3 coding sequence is TGTGCCAGCAGTTACGGCGGGAACACTGAAGCTTTCTTT. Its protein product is CASSYGGNTEAFF.